These 10 T cell receptor beta chains came from one sample sequenced in a study of shared clonotypes between healthy human individuals. The table came from immunoSEQ multiplex PCR; TCRdb's copy has only in-frame clones and leaves some out. The table lists 2 million to 2.5 million clones, approximately 95% of them singletons, with about 0.37% in the top ten. Sequencing input: naive CD4+ T cells from PBMCs. Stated subset: CD45RA+ positively selected. These receptors were taken from a man between 18 and 29 years old in good health. Some clones in this sample may be carry-over from other donors' samples.

The V gene is TRBV18, the J gene TRBJ1-5, with D uncertain. V lost 0 bases and J lost 4, with 10 bases in between. The germline CDR1 and CDR2 sequences are KGHSH and LQKENI. The CDR3 is 15 amino acids. CDR3 sequence (DNA): TGTGCCAGCTCACCACCGGGCAGAGTAAATCAGCCCCAGCATTTT. This sequence encodes CASSPPGRVNQPQHF.

The J gene is TRBJ2-7, the V gene TRBV2, with TRBD2 matching 9 bases. Germline V lookup: CDR1 SNHLY, CDR2 FYNNEI. V lost 6 bases, J lost 5 bases, and 5 bases stayed unmatched. The CDR3 contains 13 residues. The CDR3 sequence: CASRRTSADEQYF. The CDR3 region has the DNA TGTGCCAGCAGAAGGACTAGCGCCGACGAGCAGTACTTC.

This CDR3 is CASRRVRGQLNTEAFF. The CDR3 bases are TGTGCCAGCAGACGTGTCAGGGGGCAACTAAACACTGAAGCTTTCTTT. The chain employs TRBV27 and TRBJ1-1; 8 bases are shared with TRBD1. V dropped 6 bases and J dropped 2; count of bases not matched to a gene: 11. This CDR3 has 16 amino acids. In germline, CDR1 is MNHEY, CDR2 SMNVEV (reference sequence).

The chain couples TRBV4-1 to TRBJ2-3; no clear D gene. Germline CDR1 and CDR2: MGHRA and YSYEKL. The CDR3 spans 15 residues. V was pared by 0 bases and J by 13 bases, with 20 bases between. In DNA form, the CDR3 reads TGCGCCAGCAGCCAAGATGTCGCAGTAGGCCTACGCGAGTATTTT. Its protein product is CASSQDVAVGLREYF.

The chain joins TRBV27 to TRBJ1-1; weak D call: TRBD1 (5 bases). Trimming shortened V by 8 bases and J by 3 bases, and 10 bases separated the two germline ends. The CDR3 runs 12 residues. Germline-derived CDR1 and CDR2 are MNHEY and SMNVEV (reference sequence). The CDR3 sequence: CASSDRYTEAFF. CDR3 bases: TGTGCCAGCTCTGACAGATACACTGAAGCTTTCTTT.

The V call is TRBV7-2, the J call TRBJ2-7, with TRBD2 matching 13 bases. The junction had 3 bases not matched to a gene; V was cut back by 3 bases and J by 7 bases. The CDR3 runs 14 residues. CDR1 and CDR2 (germline): SGHTA, FQGNSA. The DNA of the CDR3 is TGTGCCAGCAGCTTGGTGACTAGCGGGAGGGAGCAGTACTTC. This encodes CASSLVTSGREQYF.

This chain links TRBV7-8 with TRBJ2-1, with D possibly TRBD1 on 7 matching bases. The CDR3 sequence is 16 residues long. Between the trimmed V and J ends, which lost 5 bases and 4 bases, there was a span of 18 bases. Per the germline V gene, CDR1 is SGHVS and CDR2 is FQNEAQ. CDR3 coding DNA: TGTGCCAGCAGCCAAAGCGGCGGGGACAGTTACAATGAGCAGTTCTTC. Translated, it gives CASSQSGGDSYNEQFF. The whole variable domain, filled in from reference TRBV7-8 and TRBJ2-1, reads GAGVSQSPRYKVAKRGQDVALRCDPISGHVSLFWYQQALGQGPEFLTYFQNEAQLDKSGLPSDRFFAERPEGSVSTLKIQRTQQEDSAVYLCASSQSGGDSYNEQFFGPGTRLTVL.

The V call is TRBV28, the J call TRBJ2-7, with unresolved D. V was trimmed by 4 bases and J by 3 bases, leaving 19 bases between them. The germline V gene encodes CDR1 MDHEN and CDR2 SYDVKM. CDR3 length: 16 residues. CDR3 bases: TGTGCCAGCAGTTCCGCACGCACGGGTCCGGGCTACGAGCAGTACTTC. The encoded protein is CASSSARTGPGYEQYF.

The CDR3 protein is CASSSPPRADYNEQFF. The DNA of the CDR3 is TGTGCCAGCAGTTCCCCCCCCCGGGCGGACTACAATGAGCAGTTCTTC. V usage is TRBV27 and J usage is TRBJ2-1; no clear D gene. The germline V gene has CDR1 MNHEY and CDR2 SMNVEV (reference sequence). V was trimmed by 4 bases and J by 3 bases, leaving 16 bases between them. The CDR3 length is 16 residues.

The rearrangement links TRBV28 to TRBJ2-1; 8 bases are shared with TRBD1. Germline assignment: CDR1 MDHEN and CDR2 SYDVKM. This CDR3 has 14 residues. V lost 5 bases, J lost 11 bases, and 11 bases stayed unmatched. CDR3 DNA: TGTGCCAGCAGTCCGGGACAGGCTCCCCCCCAGCAGTTCTTC. Encoded protein: CASSPGQAPPQQFF.